This T cell receptor beta chain originates from a study of T cells in localized non-small cell lung cancer. Study-level results: Heterogeneity remains possible, as sequencing covered one tumor region only. Within adjacent lung there appeared a median approximately 59 of the top 100 tumor clones. The highest T cell clonality was in uninvolved adjacent lung, above tumor. The study linked higher blood T cell density to longer overall survival.

Germline loops: CDR1 SNHLY, CDR2 FYNNEI. This CDR3 comprises 14 residues. V lost 6 bases, J lost 7 bases, and 5 bases stayed unmatched. Points on this clone: The antigen is unknown.

The data were produced by immunoSEQ multiplex PCR, yet TCRdb's version contains in-frame clones alone and is incomplete. The profile shows more than 35,000 clones, around 90% of them singletons. This sequence originates from a female donor of 60 years or more with stage I lung adenocarcinoma. V is TRBV2 and J is TRBJ1-6; 8 bases line up with TRBD1. This specimen was peripheral blood, taken before any cancer treatment. CDR3 nucleotide sequence: TGTGCCAGCAGGGGAGGGACAGGAAATTCACCCCTCCACTTT. Encoded protein: CASRGGTGNSPLHF. Looking up the rest from reference TRBV2 and TRBJ1-6 gives the full variable domain: EPEVTQTPSHQVTQMGQEVILRCVPISNHLYFYWYRQILGQKVEFLVSFYNNEISEKSEIFDDQFSVERPDGSNFTLKIRSTKLEDSAMYFCASRGGTGNSPLHFGNGTRLTVT.